This paragraph reports one T cell receptor (beta chain). The sample is drawn from a study of blood T cell repertoires in COVID-19. Study in general: Material from acute and convalescent COVID-19 was sourced from the United States, Italy and Spain. PBMCs, B-cell-depleted T cells, or T cells provided the cDNA or gDNA that made up the material.

Per the authors' pipeline: The authors estimated nucleated cell counts from reference gene primer amplification. Sequenced by immunoSEQ multiplex PCR; TCRdb stores in-frame clones only, minus some. The V and J calls and clone size are taken from that table; D and trimming were inferred from the DNA. The table has 150,000 to 200,000 clones, around 75% seen once. This CDR3 region has 15 residues. CDR1 and CDR2 from the germline V gene are LNHNV and YYDKDF (reference sequence). Trimming at V came to 0 bases and at J to 5 bases, leaving 2 bases not matched to a gene. Source material: peripheral blood. The origin of this receptor is an elderly woman with acute or convalescent COVID-19. The J gene is TRBJ1-4, the V gene TRBV15; 8 positions match TRBD1. The CDR3 DNA is TGTGCCACCAGCAGAGACAGGGGGCCCAATGAAAAACTGTTTTTT. Protein sequence: CATSRDRGPNEKLFF.